These T cell receptor beta chains were read from a single sample in a study of T-cell reconstitution after alpha-beta-depleted transplantation in children. MiXCR, run by TCRdb on the PCR reads, gives a single entry per CDR3 protein. Among nearly 20,000 distinct CDR3 sequences, 10% to 15% were seen once, and the ten largest hold 35%. The material sequenced was PBMCs, mostly from graft donor cells, taken 60 days after TCRalphabeta/CD19-depleted stem cell transplant. These receptors were obtained from a female patient aged 2-15 years who had a stem cell transplant for congenital amegakaryocytic thrombocytopenia, so the T cells may come from the graft donor. Both conserved end residues are part of each CDR3. D genes are given only for firm matches. Clone size is shown for a subset of rows, as once, few, many or a class of expanded clone.

D gene: -
V gene: TRBV7-9
clone size: many
J gene: TRBJ1-2
CDR3 protein: CASSFGGRIRGYTF
CDR3 DNA: TGTGCCAGCAGCTTTGGTGGGCGGATTCGTGGCTACACCTTC

D gene: -
V gene: TRBV20-1
clone size: many
J gene: TRBJ1-3
CDR3 protein: CSAGGPGNTIYF
CDR3 DNA: TGCAGTGCTGGGGGGCCTGGAAACACCATATATTTT

D gene: -
V gene: TRBV24-1
clone size: -
J gene: TRBJ2-5
CDR3 protein: CATSAADRREETQDF
CDR3 DNA: TGTGCCACCAGTGCTGCGGACCGGAGGGAAGAGACCCAGGACTTC

D gene: TRBD2
V gene: TRBV10-3
clone size: -
J gene: TRBJ2-2
CDR3 protein: CASRTSNTGELFF
CDR3 DNA: TGTGCCTCACGGACTAGCAACACCGGGGAGCTGTTTTTT

D gene: TRBD2
V gene: TRBV3-1
clone size: few
J gene: TRBJ2-3
CDR3 protein: CASSKAPATAGGPSDTQYF
CDR3 DNA: TGTGCCAGCTCCAAAGCCCCCGCGACAGCGGGAGGACCATCTGATACGCAGTATTTT

D gene: TRBD2
V gene: TRBV12-3/TRBV12-4
clone size: many
J gene: TRBJ2-1
CDR3 protein: CASRTIWGRDLDEQFF
CDR3 DNA: TGTGCCAGCAGAACCATATGGGGGAGGGATTTGGATGAGCAGTTCTTC

D gene: TRBD1
V gene: TRBV3-1
clone size: many
J gene: TRBJ2-1
CDR3 protein: CASSLWTGKRNEQFF
CDR3 DNA: TGTGCCAGCAGCCTGTGGACAGGGAAGAGGAATGAGCAGTTCTTC

D gene: TRBD2
V gene: TRBV29-1
clone size: medium-sized
J gene: TRBJ2-1
CDR3 protein: CSVVRLAGVGNEQFF
CDR3 DNA: TGCAGCGTTGTCCGCCTAGCGGGAGTGGGGAATGAGCAGTTCTTC

D gene: -
V gene: TRBV7-2
clone size: medium-sized
J gene: TRBJ1-1
CDR3 protein: CASSLGGAGGTEAFF
CDR3 DNA: TGTGCCAGCAGCTTAGGGGGTGCCGGGGGCACTGAAGCTTTCTTT

D gene: -
V gene: TRBV6-5
clone size: many
J gene: TRBJ2-2
CDR3 protein: CASRGSPNTGELFF
CDR3 DNA: TGTGCCAGCAGGGGGAGCCCGAACACCGGGGAGCTGTTTTTT

D gene: -
V gene: TRBV2
clone size: many
J gene: TRBJ2-3
CDR3 protein: CASSEADVTDTQYF
CDR3 DNA: TGTGCCAGCAGTGAAGCGGATGTCACAGATACGCAGTATTTT

D gene: -
V gene: TRBV9
clone size: many
J gene: TRBJ2-2
CDR3 protein: CASSGARETDTGELFF
CDR3 DNA: TGTGCCAGCAGCGGGGCCAGGGAGACCGACACCGGGGAGCTGTTTTTT

D gene: TRBD2
V gene: TRBV29-1
clone size: many
J gene: TRBJ2-3
CDR3 protein: CSVGSSGRTDTQYF
CDR3 DNA: TGCAGCGTTGGGTCTAGCGGTCGCACAGATACGCAGTATTTT

D gene: -
V gene: TRBV20-1
clone size: -
J gene: TRBJ1-2
CDR3 protein: CSAIAGTYGYTF
CDR3 DNA: TGCAGTGCCATCGCAGGGACCTATGGCTACACCTTC

D gene: -
V gene: TRBV7-9
clone size: many
J gene: TRBJ2-3
CDR3 protein: CASSLVEGGRQYF
CDR3 DNA: TGTGCCAGCAGCTTAGTAGAAGGTGGGAGGCAGTATTTT

D gene: -
V gene: TRBV7-9
clone size: many
J gene: TRBJ1-5
CDR3 protein: CASRQNSNQPQHF
CDR3 DNA: TGTGCCAGCAGGCAGAATAGCAATCAGCCCCAGCATTTT

D gene: -
V gene: TRBV29-1
clone size: medium-sized
J gene: TRBJ2-7
CDR3 protein: CSVDPSYEQYF
CDR3 DNA: TGCAGCGTTGACCCCAGCTACGAGCAGTACTTC

D gene: -
V gene: TRBV7-9
clone size: many
J gene: TRBJ2-1
CDR3 protein: CASRFTGVGNEICF
CDR3 DNA: TGTGCCAGCAGGTTTACCGGGGTTGGCAATGAGATTTGCTTC

D gene: TRBD1
V gene: TRBV12-3/TRBV12-4
clone size: many
J gene: TRBJ2-7
CDR3 protein: CASSYTGTGHEQYF
CDR3 DNA: TGTGCCAGCAGTTATACCGGGACAGGGCACGAGCAGTACTTC

D gene: -
V gene: TRBV29-1
clone size: many
J gene: TRBJ1-1
CDR3 protein: CSVVQSHGTEAFF
CDR3 DNA: TGCAGCGTAGTCCAGTCCCACGGCACTGAAGCTTTCTTT

D gene: TRBD1
V gene: TRBV7-2
clone size: many
J gene: TRBJ2-2
CDR3 protein: CASRKNRGPNTGELFF
CDR3 DNA: TGTGCCAGCAGGAAAAACAGGGGCCCGAACACCGGGGAGCTGTTTTTT

D gene: -
V gene: TRBV7-2
clone size: many
J gene: TRBJ1-1
CDR3 protein: CASSLAGAPTEAFF
CDR3 DNA: TGTGCCAGCAGCTTGGCAGGGGCGCCCACTGAAGCTTTCTTT

D gene: -
V gene: TRBV7-8
clone size: many
J gene: TRBJ1-5
CDR3 protein: CASSLDPDQPQHF
CDR3 DNA: TGTGCCAGCAGCTTAGACCCGGATCAGCCCCAGCATTTT

D gene: TRBD1
V gene: TRBV14
clone size: many
J gene: TRBJ1-2
CDR3 protein: CASSPTSGTGFWGYTF
CDR3 DNA: TGTGCCAGCAGCCCTACTTCCGGGACAGGGTTTTGGGGCTACACCTTC

D gene: -
V gene: TRBV20-1
clone size: many
J gene: TRBJ1-2
CDR3 protein: CMGVSGGYGYTF
CDR3 DNA: TGCATGGGGGTGTCAGGAGGCTATGGCTACACCTTC

D gene: -
V gene: TRBV20-1
clone size: -
J gene: TRBJ2-2
CDR3 protein: CSAREGRGITGELFF
CDR3 DNA: TGCAGTGCTAGAGAGGGGCGGGGTATCACCGGGGAGCTGTTTTTT

D gene: TRBD2
V gene: TRBV2
clone size: many
J gene: TRBJ2-1
CDR3 protein: CASSIPGTSSYNEQFF
CDR3 DNA: TGTGCCAGCAGTATACCCGGGACTAGCTCCTACAATGAGCAGTTCTTC